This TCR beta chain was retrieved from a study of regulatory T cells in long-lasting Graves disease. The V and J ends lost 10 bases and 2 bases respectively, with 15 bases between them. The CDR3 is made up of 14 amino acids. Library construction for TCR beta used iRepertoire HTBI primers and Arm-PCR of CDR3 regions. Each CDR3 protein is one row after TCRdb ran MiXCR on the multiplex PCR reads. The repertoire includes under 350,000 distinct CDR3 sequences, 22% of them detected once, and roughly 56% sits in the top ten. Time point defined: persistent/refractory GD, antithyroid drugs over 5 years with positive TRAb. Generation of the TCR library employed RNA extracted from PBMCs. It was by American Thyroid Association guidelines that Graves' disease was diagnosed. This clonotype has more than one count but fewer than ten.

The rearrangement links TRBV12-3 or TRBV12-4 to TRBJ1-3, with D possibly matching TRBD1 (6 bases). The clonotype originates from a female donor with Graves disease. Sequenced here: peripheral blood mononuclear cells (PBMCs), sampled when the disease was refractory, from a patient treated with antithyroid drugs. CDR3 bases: TGTGCCATCCAAGGCCGGGACACTGGAAACACCATATATTTT. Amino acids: CAIQGRDTGNTIYF.